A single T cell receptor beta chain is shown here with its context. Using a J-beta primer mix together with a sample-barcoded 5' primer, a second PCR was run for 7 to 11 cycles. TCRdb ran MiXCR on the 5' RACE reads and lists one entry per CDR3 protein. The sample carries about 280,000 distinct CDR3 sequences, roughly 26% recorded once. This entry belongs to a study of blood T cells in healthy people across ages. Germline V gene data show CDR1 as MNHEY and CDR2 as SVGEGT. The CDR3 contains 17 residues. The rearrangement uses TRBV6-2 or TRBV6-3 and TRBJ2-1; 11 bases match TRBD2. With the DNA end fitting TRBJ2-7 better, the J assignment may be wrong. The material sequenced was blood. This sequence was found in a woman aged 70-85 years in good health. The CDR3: CANTALAGGPGSYEQYF. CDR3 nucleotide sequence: TGTGCCAACACAGCGCTAGCGGGAGGCCCGGGTTCCTACGAGCAGTACTTC.